These T cell receptor beta chains were read from a single sample in a study of blood T cells in healthy people across ages. TCRdb re-called the 5' RACE reads through MiXCR, storing one row per CDR3 protein. The sample comprises roughly 700,000 distinct CDR3 sequences, around 45% of which are singletons, and around a third rests with the top ten. Sequencing was carried out using blood. The receptors were gathered from an older woman in good health. Each CDR3 is given with its conserved first and last residue. The order of the fields is V gene, D gene, J gene, clone size, CDR3 protein, CDR3 DNA. A D gene is named only where the DNA matches it firmly. Not every row has a clone size; where given, it reads once, few, many or a size class.

TRBV4-3	TRBD2	TRBJ2-1	-	CASSPAAGAGIEQFF	TGCGCCAGCAGCCCCGCAGCGGGAGCGGGAATTGAGCAGTTCTTC
TRBV10-3	TRBD1	TRBJ2-7	few	CAISPGQGSYEQYF	TGTGCCATCAGCCCTGGACAGGGATCCTACGAGCAGTACTTC
TRBV5-1	TRBD2	TRBJ2-1	-	CASSLAQGLAGYNEQFF	TGCGCCAGCAGCTTGGCCCAGGGACTAGCGGGCTACAATGAGCAGTTCTTC
TRBV20-1	TRBD1	TRBJ2-7	-	CSARESGTGYEQYF	TGCAGTGCTAGAGAGTCCGGGACAGGGTACGAGCAGTACTTC
TRBV5-4	-	TRBJ2-5	-	CASSLAYTFETQYF	TGTGCCAGCAGCTTGGCGTATACCTTCGAGACCCAGTACTTC
TRBV6-4	-	TRBJ2-5	-	CASSGPSVIDVETQYF	TGTGCCAGCAGTGGTCCTTCGGTCATAGACGTCGAGACCCAGTACTTC
TRBV7-9	-	TRBJ2-3	few	CASSLGVTPTDTQYF	TGTGCCAGCAGCTTAGGGGTCACCCCCACAGATACGCAGTATTTT
TRBV10-3	-	TRBJ2-7	few	CASRPRDTSPYEQYF	TGTGCCAGCCGCCCCAGGGACACAAGCCCCTACGAGCAGTACTTC
TRBV30	TRBD1	TRBJ1-2	-	CAWSVRTGAYGYTF	TGTGCCTGGAGTGTACGTACAGGGGCCTATGGCTACACCTTC
TRBV10-3	-	TRBJ2-1	-	CAIRGLLDEQFF	TGTGCCATCAGAGGTCTTTTGGATGAGCAGTTCTTC
TRBV9	TRBD2	TRBJ2-1	-	CASSVGGGSYNEQFF	TGTGCCAGCAGCGTTGGCGGGGGCTCCTACAATGAGCAGTTCTTC
TRBV6-2/TRBV6-3	-	TRBJ2-7	-	CASTRTGLIYEQYF	TGTGCCAGCACCCGGACGGGATTAATCTACGAGCAGTACTTC
TRBV5-1	-	TRBJ2-7	-	CASSLYIGGRPSYEQYF	TGCGCCAGCAGCTTGTATATCGGAGGGAGGCCGTCCTACGAGCAGTACTTC
TRBV20-1	-	TRBJ1-4	-	CSARVRDPRTWASEKLFF	TGCAGTGCTAGAGTACGGGACCCTCGAACGTGGGCTTCTGAAAAACTGTTTTTT
TRBV29-1	TRBD1	TRBJ1-6	many	CSVTSGQGAESPLHF	TGCAGCGTTACATCGGGACAGGGGGCTGAATCACCCCTCCACTTT
TRBV30	-	TRBJ2-5	-	CAWSGTSGETQYF	TGCGCCTGGAGCGGCACCTCGGGGGAGACCCAGTACTTC
TRBV11-2	-	TRBJ2-7	-	CASSLGIGDEQYF	TGTGCCAGCAGCTTAGGGATCGGAGACGAGCAGTACTTC
TRBV2	TRBD1	TRBJ2-5	-	CASGSTGHGETQYF	TGTGCCAGCGGCTCGACAGGGCATGGGGAGACCCAGTACTTC
TRBV27	TRBD2	TRBJ2-1	-	CASSDRTSAYNEQFF	TGTGCCAGCAGTGACCGGACTAGCGCCTACAATGAGCAGTTCTTC
TRBV28	-	TRBJ1-2	-	CASSSGLRGYTF	TGTGCCAGCAGTTCCGGGCTAAGGGGCTACACCTTC
TRBV4-3	-	TRBJ2-3	few	CASSQELSFSTDTQYF	TGCGCCAGCAGCCAAGAATTAAGTTTTAGCACAGATACGCAGTATTTT
TRBV6-5	-	TRBJ2-1	-	CASSQGDNEQFF	TGTGCCAGCAGTCAAGGGGACAATGAGCAGTTCTTC
TRBV5-1	TRBD1	TRBJ2-7	few	CASSQIPGTGYEQYF	TGCGCCAGCAGCCAAATTCCCGGGACAGGCTACGAGCAGTACTTC
TRBV20-1	TRBD2	TRBJ2-1	-	CSTRESGRANEQFF	TGCAGTACTAGAGAAAGCGGGAGGGCCAATGAGCAGTTCTTC